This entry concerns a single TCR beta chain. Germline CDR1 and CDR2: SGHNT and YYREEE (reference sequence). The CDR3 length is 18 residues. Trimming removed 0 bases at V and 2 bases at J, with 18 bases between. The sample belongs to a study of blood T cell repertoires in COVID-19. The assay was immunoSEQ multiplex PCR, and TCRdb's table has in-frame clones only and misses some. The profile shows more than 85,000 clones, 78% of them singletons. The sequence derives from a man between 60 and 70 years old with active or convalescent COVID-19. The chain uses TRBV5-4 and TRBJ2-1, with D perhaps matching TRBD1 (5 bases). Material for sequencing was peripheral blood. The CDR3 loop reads CASSLAPIGQGAYNEQFF. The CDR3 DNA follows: TGTGCCAGCAGCTTGGCACCCATCGGCCAAGGGGCCTACAATGAGCAGTTCTTC.